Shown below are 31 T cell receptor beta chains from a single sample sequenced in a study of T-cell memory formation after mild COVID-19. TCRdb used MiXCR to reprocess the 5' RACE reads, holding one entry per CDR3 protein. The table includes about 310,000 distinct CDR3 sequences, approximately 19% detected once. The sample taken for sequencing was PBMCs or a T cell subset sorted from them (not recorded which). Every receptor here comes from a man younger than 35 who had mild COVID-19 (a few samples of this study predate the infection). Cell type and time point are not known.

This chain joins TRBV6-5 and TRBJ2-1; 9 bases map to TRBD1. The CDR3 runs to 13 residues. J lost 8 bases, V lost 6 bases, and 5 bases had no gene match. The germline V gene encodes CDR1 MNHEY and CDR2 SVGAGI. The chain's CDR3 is CASRKQGAHEQFF. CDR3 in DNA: TGTGCCAGCAGGAAACAGGGGGCACATGAGCAGTTCTTC.

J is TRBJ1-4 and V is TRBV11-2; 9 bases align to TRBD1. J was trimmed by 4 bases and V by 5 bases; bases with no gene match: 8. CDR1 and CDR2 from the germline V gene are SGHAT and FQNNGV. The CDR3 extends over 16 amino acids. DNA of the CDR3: TGTGCCAGCAGCCGCAACCTGGGACAGGGTAATGAAAAACTGTTTTTT. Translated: CASSRNLGQGNEKLFF.

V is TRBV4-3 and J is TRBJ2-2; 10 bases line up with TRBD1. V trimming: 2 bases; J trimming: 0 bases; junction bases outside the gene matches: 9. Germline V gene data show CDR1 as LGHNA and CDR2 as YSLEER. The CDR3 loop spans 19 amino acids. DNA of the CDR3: TGCGCCAGCAGCCAATCCGGGACAGGGGACCCCGCGAACACCGGGGAGCTGTTTTTT. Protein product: CASSQSGTGDPANTGELFF.

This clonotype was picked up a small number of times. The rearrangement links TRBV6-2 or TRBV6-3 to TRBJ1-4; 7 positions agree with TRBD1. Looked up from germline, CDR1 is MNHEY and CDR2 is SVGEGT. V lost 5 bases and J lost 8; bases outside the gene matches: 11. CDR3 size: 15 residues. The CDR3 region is CASSHPGTATEKLFF. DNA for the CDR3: TGTGCCAGCAGTCACCCGGGGACAGCTACCGAAAAACTGTTTTTT.

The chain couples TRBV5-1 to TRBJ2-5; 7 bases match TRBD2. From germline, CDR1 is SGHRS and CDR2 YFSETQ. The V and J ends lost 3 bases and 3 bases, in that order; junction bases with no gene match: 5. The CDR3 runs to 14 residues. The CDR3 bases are TGCGCCAGCAGCTCCTGGGGGGGTGAAGAGACCCAGTACTTC. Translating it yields CASSSWGGEETQYF.

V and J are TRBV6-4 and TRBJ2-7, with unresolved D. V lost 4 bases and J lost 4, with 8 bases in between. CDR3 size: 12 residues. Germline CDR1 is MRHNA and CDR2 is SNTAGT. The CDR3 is CASSARAYEQYV. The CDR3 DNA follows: TGTGCCAGCAGTGCACGCGCTTACGAGCAGTACGTC.

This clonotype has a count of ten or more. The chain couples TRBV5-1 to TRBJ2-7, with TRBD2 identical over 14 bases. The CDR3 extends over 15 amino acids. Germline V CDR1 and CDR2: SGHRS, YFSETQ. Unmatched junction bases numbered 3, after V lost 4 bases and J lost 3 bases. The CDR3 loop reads CASSAGLAGDYEQYV. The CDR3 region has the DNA TGCGCCAGCAGCGCGGGACTAGCGGGGGACTACGAGCAGTACGTC.

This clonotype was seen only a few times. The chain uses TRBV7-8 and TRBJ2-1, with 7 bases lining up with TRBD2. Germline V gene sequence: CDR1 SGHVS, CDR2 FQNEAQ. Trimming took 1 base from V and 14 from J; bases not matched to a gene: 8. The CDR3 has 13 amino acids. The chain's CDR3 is CASSLVSSGKEFF. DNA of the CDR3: TGTGCCAGCAGCTTAGTTTCGAGCGGGAAGGAGTTCTTC.

In DNA, the CDR3 is TGTGCCAGCAGCCACCGGGACAGGAGGTTTGTGAGTAAGGTTGGTGAGCAGTTCTTC. It specifies CASSHRDRRFVSKVGEQFF. The rearrangement links TRBV7-8 to TRBJ2-1; TRBD1 matches at 8 bases. Germline CDR1 is SGHVS and CDR2 is FQNEAQ. The CDR3 is 19 amino acids. J gave up 9 bases and V 5 bases, and 24 bases lay outside the gene matches.

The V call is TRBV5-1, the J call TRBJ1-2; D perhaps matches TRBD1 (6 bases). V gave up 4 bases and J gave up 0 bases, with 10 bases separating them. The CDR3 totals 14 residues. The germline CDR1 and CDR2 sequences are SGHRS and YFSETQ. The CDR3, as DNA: TGCGCCAGCAGCCCGGGACATCCTAACTATGGCTACACCTTC. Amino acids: CASSPGHPNYGYTF.

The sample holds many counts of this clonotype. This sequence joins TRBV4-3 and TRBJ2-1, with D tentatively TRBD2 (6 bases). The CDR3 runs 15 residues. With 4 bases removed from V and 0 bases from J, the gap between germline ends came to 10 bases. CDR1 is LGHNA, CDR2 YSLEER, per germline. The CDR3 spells CASSPGTPSYNEQFF. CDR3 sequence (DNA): TGCGCCAGCAGCCCAGGGACTCCCTCCTACAATGAGCAGTTCTTC.

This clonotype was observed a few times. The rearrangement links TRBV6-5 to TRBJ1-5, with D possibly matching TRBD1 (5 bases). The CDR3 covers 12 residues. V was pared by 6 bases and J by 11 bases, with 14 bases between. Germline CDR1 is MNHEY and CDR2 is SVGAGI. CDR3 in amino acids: CASRDQGGTQHF. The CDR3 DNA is TGTGCCAGCAGAGATCAGGGAGGGACCCAGCATTTT.

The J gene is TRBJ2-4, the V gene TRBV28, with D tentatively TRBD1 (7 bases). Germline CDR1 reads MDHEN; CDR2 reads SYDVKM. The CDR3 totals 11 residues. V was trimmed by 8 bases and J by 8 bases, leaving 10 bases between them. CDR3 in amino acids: CASGRGDIQYF. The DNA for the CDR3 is TGTGCCAGCGGCAGGGGGGACATTCAGTACTTC.

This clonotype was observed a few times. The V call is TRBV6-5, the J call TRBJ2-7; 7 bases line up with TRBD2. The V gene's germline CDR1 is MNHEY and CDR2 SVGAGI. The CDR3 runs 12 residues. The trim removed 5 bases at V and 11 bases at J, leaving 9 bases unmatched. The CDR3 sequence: CASSGRGGREYV. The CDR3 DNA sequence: TGTGCCAGCAGTGGGAGGGGCGGCAGAGAGTACGTC.

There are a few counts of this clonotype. In DNA form, the CDR3 reads TGCAGTGCTAGAAGGTCGGCGGGGACAGATACGCAGTATTTT. The encoded protein is CSARRSAGTDTQYF. The chain uses TRBV20-1 and TRBJ2-3; D is perhaps TRBD2 (6 bases). CDR1 DFQATT and CDR2 SNEGSKA come from the germline V gene (reference sequence). The V end was cut by 2 bases, the J end by 3 bases, with 12 bases between. The CDR3 contains 14 residues.

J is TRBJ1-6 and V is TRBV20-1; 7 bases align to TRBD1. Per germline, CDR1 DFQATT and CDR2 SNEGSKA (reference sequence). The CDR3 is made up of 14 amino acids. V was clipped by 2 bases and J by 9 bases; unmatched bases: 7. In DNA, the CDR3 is TGCAGTGCTAGACCCGGGACAGATACTTCACCCCTCCACTTT. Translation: CSARPGTDTSPLHF.

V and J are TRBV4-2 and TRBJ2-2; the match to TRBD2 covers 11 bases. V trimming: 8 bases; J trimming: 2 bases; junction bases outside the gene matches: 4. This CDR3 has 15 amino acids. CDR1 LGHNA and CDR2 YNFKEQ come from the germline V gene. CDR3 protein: CASGTSGGNTGELFF. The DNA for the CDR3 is TGTGCCAGCGGAACTAGCGGGGGCAACACCGGGGAGCTGTTTTTT.

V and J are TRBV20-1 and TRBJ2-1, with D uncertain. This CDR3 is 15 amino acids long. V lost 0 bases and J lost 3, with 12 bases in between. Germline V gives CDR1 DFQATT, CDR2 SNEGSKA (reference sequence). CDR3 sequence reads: CSARDAAPGYNEQFF. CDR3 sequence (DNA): TGCAGTGCTAGAGATGCAGCCCCCGGCTACAATGAGCAGTTCTTC.

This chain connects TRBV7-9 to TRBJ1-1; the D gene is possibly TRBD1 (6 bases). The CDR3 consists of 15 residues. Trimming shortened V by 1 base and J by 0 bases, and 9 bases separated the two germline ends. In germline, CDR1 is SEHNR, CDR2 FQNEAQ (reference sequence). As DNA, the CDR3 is TGTGCCAGCAGCTTAGTGGACAGCATGAACACTGAAGCTTTCTTT. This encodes CASSLVDSMNTEAFF. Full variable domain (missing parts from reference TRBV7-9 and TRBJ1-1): DTGVSQNPRHKITKRGQNVTFRCDPISEHNRLYWYRQTLGQGPEFLTYFQNEAQLEKSRLLSDRFSAERPKGSFSTLEIQRTEQGDSAMYLCASSLVDSMNTEAFFGQGTRLTVV.

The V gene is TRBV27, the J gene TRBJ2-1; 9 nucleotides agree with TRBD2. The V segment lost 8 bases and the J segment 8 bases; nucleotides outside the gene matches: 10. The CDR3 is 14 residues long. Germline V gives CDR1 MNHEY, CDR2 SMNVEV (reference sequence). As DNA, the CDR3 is TGTGCCAGCTCGCTAGCGGGGATCGTCGATGAGCAGTTCTTC. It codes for CASSLAGIVDEQFF.

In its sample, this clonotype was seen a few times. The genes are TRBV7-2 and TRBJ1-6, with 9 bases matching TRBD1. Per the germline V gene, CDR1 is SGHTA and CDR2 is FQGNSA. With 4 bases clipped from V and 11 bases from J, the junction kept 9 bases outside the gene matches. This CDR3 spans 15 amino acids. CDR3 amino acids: CASSYDWTGDPPLHF. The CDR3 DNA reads TGTGCCAGCAGCTACGACTGGACAGGGGATCCACCCCTCCACTTT.

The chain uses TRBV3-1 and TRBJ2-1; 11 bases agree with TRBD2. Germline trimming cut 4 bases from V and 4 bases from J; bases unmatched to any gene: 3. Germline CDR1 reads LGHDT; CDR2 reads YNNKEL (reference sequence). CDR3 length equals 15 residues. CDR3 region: CASSPASGGYNEQFF. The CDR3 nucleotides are TGTGCCAGCAGCCCGGCTAGCGGGGGGTACAATGAGCAGTTCTTC.

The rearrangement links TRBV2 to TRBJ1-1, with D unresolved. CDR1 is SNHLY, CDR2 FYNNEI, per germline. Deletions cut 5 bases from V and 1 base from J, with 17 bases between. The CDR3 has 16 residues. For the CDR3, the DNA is TGTGCCAGCAGTCGAAGGGCAGGATTTGCGAACACTGAAGCTTTCTTT. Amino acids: CASSRRAGFANTEAFF. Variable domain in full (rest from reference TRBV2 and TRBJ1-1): EPEVTQTPSHQVTQMGQEVILRCVPISNHLYFYWYRQILGQKVEFLVSFYNNEISEKSEIFDDQFSVERPDGSNFTLKIRSTKLEDSAMYFCASSRRAGFANTEAFFGQGTRLTVV.

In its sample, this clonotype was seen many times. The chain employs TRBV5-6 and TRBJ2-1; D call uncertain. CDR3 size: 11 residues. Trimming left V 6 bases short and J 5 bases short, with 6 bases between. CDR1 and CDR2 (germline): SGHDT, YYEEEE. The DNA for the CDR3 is TGTGCCAGCACCAAGAACAATGAGCAGTTCTTC. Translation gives CASTKNNEQFF.

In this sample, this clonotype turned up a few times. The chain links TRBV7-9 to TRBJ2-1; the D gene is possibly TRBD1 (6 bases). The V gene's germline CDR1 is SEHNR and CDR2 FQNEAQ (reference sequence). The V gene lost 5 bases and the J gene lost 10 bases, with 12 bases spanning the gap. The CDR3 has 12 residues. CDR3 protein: CASSPPGTEQFF. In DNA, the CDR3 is TGTGCCAGCAGCCCCCCCGGGACAGAGCAGTTCTTC.

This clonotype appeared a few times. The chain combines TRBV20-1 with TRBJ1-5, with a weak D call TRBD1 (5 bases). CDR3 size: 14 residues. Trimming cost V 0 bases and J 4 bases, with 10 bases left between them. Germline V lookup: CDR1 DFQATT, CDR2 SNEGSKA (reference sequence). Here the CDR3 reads CSAREPGGNQPQHF. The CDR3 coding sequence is TGCAGTGCTAGAGAGCCCGGGGGAAATCAGCCCCAGCATTTT.

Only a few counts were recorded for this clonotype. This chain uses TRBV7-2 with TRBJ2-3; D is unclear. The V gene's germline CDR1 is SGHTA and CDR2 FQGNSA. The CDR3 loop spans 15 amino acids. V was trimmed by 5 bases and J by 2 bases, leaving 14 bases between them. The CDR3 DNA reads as TGTGCCAGCAGCCACGAGAGACCAAACACAGATACGCAGTATTTT. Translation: CASSHERPNTDTQYF.

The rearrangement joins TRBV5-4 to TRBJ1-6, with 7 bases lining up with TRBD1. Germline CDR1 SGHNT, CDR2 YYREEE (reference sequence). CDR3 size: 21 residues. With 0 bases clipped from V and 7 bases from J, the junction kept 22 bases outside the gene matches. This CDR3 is CASSLDPGRGSGIRYNSPLHF. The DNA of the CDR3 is TGTGCCAGCAGCTTGGACCCGGGCAGGGGGTCCGGTATTCGCTACAATTCACCCCTCCACTTT.

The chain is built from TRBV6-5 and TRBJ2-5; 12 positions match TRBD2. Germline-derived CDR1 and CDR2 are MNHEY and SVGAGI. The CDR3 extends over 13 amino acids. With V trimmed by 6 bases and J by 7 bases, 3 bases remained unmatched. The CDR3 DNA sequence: TGTGCCAGCAGACTAGCGGGGGGCCGGACCCAGTACTTC. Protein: CASRLAGGRTQYF.

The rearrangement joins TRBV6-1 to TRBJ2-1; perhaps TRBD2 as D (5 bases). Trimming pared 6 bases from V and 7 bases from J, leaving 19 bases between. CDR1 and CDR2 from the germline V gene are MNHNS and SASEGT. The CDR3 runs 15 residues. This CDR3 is CASRPLGVLLNEQFF. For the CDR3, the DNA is TGTGCCAGCAGGCCTCTGGGAGTACTCCTAAATGAGCAGTTCTTC.

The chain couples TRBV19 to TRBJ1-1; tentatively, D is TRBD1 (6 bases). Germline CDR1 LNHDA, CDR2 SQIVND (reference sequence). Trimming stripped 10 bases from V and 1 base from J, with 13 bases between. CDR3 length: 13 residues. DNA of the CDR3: TGTGCCACCAGTATAGGGGGGAACACTGAAGCTTTCTTT. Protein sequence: CATSIGGNTEAFF.